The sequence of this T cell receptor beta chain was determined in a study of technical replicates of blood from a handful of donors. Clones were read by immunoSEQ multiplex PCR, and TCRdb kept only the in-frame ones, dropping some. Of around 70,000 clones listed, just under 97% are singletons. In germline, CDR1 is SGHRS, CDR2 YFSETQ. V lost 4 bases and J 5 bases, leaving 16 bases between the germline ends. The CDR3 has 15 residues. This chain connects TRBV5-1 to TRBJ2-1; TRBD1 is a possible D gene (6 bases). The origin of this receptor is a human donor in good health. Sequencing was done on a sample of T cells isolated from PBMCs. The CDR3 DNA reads TGCGCCAGCAGCGTGAGACAGGTGCGGAACAATGAGCAGTTCTTC. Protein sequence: CASSVRQVRNNEQFF. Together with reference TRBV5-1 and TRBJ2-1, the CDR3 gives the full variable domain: KAGVTQTPRYLIKTRGQQVTLSCSPISGHRSVSWYQQTPGQGLQFLFEYFSETQRNKGNFPGRFSGRQFSNSRSEMNVSTLELGDSALYLCASSVRQVRNNEQFFGPGTRLTVL.